This TCR beta chain was captured by sequencing in a study of beta chain features in type 1 diabetes. Study summary: Patients looked much like healthy donors when it came to age, gender and cell yields.

This clone was found a few times. Expressed TCRB transcripts were sequenced, since all the RNA that had been isolated was reverse transcribed. This table comes from immunoSEQ multiplex PCR, and its TCRdb copy is limited to in-frame clones, with some not included. The table has more than 150,000 clones, 10% to 15% seen once; the top ten hold roughly 0.56%. The germline CDR1 and CDR2 sequences are WSHSY and SAAADI. This CDR3 spans 15 amino acids. With V trimmed by 3 bases and J by 5 bases, 7 bases remained unmatched. One heparinised draw, averaging about 116 mL, was taken per donor. The chain uses TRBV10-2 and TRBJ2-5; 9 positions agree with TRBD1. The sequence derives from a woman aged 18-30 years in good health. Input material: central memory CD4+ T cells from blood. CDR3 nucleotides: TGCGCCAGCAGTGAAAAGACAGGGGGGAGGGAGACCCAGTACTTC. This translates into CASSEKTGGRETQYF.